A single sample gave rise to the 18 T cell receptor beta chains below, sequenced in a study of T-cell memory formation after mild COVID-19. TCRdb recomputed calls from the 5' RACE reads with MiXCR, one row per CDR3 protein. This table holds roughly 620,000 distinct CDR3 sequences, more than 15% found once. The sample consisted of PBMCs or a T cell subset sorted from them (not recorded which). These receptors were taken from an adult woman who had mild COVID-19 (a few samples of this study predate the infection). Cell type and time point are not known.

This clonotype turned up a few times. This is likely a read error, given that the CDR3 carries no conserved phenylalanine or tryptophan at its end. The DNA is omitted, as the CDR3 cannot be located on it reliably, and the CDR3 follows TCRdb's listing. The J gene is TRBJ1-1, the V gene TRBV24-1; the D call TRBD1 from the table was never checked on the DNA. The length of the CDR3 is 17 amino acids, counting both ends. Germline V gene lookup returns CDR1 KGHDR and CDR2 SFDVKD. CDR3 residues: CATSDSQQGRDSFLGCH.

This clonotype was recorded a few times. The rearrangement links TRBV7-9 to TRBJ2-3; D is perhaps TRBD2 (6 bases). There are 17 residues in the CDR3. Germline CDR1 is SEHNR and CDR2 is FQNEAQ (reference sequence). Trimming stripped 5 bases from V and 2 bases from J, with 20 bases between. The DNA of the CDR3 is TGTGCCAGCAGCGGGGGGATGACACGGTTACCCACAGATACGCAGTATTTT. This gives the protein CASSGGMTRLPTDTQYF.

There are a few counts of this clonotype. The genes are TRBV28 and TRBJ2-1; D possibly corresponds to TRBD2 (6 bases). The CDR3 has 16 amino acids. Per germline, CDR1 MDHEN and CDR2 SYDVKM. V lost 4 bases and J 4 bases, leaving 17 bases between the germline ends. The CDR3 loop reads CASSYGRWGVYNEQFF. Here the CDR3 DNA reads TGTGCCAGCAGTTACGGACGGTGGGGGGTATACAATGAGCAGTTCTTC.

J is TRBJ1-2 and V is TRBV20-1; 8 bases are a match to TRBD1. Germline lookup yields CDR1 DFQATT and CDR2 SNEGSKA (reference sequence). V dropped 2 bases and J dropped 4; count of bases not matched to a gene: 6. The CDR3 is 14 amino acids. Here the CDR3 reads CSARRDRHVYGYTF. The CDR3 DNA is TGCAGTGCTAGACGGGACAGGCATGTCTATGGCTACACCTTC.

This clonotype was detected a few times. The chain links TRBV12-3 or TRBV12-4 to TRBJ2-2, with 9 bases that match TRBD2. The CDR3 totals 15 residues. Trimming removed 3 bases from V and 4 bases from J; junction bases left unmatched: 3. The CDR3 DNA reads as TGTGCCAGCAGTTTCCTAGCGGGAATCACCGGGGAGCTGTTTTTT. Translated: CASSFLAGITGELFF.

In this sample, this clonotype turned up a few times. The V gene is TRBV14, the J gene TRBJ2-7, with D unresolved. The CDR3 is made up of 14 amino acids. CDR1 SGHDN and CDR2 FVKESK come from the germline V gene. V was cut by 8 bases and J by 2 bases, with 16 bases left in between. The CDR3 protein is CASASQWAPYEQYF. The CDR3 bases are TGTGCCAGCGCCTCTCAGTGGGCACCCTACGAGCAGTACTTC.

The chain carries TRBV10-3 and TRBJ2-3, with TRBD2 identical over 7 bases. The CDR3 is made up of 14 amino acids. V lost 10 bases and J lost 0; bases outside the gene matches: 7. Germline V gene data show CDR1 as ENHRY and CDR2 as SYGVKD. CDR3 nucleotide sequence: TGTGCCACCCGGGGAGGGCCTAGCACAGATACGCAGTATTTT. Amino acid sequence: CATRGGPSTDTQYF.

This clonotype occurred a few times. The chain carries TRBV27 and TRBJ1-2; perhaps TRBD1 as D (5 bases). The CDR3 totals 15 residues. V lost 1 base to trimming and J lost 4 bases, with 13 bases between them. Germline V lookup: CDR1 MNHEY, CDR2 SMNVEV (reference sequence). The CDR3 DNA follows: TGTGCCAGCAGTTTATTCTCCGGGACCTTCTATGGCTACACCTTC. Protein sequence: CASSLFSGTFYGYTF.

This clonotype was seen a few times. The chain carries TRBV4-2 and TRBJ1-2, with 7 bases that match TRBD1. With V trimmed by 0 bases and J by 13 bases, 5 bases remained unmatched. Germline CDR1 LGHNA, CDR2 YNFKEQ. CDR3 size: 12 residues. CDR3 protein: CASSQDSGGPTF. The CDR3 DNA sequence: TGTGCCAGCAGCCAAGATTCAGGGGGTCCCACCTTC.

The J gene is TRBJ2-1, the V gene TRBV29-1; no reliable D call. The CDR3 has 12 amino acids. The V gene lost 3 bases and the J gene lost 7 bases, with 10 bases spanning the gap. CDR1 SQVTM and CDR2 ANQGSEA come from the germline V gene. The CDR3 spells CSVDTRKNEQFF. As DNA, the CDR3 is TGCAGCGTTGACACAAGGAAAAATGAGCAGTTCTTC.

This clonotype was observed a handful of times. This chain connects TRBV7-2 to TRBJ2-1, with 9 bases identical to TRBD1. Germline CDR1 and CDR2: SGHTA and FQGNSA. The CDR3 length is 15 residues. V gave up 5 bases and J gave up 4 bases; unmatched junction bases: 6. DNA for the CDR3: TGTGCCAGCAGCCAGGGGACAGGGACTTACAATGAGCAGTTCTTC. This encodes CASSQGTGTYNEQFF.

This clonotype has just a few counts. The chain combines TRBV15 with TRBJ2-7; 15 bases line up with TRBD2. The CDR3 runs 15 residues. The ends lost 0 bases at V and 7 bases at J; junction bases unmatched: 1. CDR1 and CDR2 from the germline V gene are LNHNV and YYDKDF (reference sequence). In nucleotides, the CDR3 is TGTGCCACCAGCAGAGATGGGACTAGCGGGGGGGAGCAGTACTTC. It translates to CATSRDGTSGGEQYF.

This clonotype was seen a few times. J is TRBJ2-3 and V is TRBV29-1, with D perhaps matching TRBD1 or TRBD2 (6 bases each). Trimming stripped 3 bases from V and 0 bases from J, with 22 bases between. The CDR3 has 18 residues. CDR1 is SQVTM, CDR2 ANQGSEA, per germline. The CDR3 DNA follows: TGCAGCGTTGAGAGAGGGGGGCGGGCGACTACTAGCACAGATACGCAGTATTTT. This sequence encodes CSVERGGRATTSTDTQYF.

CDR3 in DNA: TGTGCCACCAGTGATTTGAGGAGGGAAGCGAACACCGGGGAGCTGTTTTTT. As protein: CATSDLRREANTGELFF. The chain has TRBV24-1 and TRBJ2-2; tentatively, D is TRBD2 (6 bases). This CDR3 is built from 17 residues. V dropped 0 bases and J dropped 0 bases, with 10 bases sitting between them. CDR1 is KGHDR, CDR2 SFDVKD, per germline.

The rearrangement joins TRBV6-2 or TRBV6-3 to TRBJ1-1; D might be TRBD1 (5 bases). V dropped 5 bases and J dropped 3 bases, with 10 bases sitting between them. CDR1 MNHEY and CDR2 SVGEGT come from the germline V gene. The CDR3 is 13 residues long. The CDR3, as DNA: TGTGCCAGCAGTGCGACAGCCTACACTGAAGCTTTCTTT. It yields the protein CASSATAYTEAFF.

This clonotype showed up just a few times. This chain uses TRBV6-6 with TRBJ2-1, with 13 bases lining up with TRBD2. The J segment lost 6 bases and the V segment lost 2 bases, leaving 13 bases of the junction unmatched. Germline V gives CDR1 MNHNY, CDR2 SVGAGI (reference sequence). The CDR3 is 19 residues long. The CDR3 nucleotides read TGTGCCAGCAGTTACGGTATACTAGCGGGGGGGCCATCTCGCAATGAGCAGTTCTTC. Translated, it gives CASSYGILAGGPSRNEQFF.

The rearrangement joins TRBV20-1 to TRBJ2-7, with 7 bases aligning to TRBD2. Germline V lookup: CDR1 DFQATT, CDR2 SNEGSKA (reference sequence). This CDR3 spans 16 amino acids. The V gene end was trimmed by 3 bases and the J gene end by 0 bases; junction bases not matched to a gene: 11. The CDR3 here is CSASRGRETSSYEQYF. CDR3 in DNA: TGCAGTGCTAGTAGAGGGCGGGAGACGAGCTCCTACGAGCAGTACTTC.

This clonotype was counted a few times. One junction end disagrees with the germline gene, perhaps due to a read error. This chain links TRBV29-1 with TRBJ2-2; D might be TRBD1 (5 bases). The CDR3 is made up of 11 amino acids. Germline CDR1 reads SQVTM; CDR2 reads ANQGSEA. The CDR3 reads CSAGNSGELFF. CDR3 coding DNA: TGCAGCGCAGGGAACTCCGGGGAGCTGTTTTTT.